This TCR beta chain comes out of a study of blood T cell repertoires in COVID-19. Original methodology: Estimated nucleated cell counts came from reference gene primer amplification. TCRdb keeps only in-frame clones here, not all; method: immunoSEQ multiplex PCR. D and trimming come from the DNA, and the V and J calls and clone size come from that table. The sample shows some 97,000 clones, around four fifths of them seen only once. This clone was seen ten or more times. Losses at the gene ends were 0 bases for V and 8 bases for J; bases not matched to a gene: 8. Germline V gene sequence: CDR1 SGHDN, CDR2 FVKESK. There are 16 residues in the CDR3.

The sequencing input was peripheral blood. The source of this sequence is a man aged 65 to 85 with active or convalescent COVID-19. The gene calls are TRBV14 and TRBJ2-1, with 9 bases that match TRBD2. The CDR3 here is CASSQEALGGGDEQFF. CDR3 sequence (DNA): TGTGCCAGCAGCCAAGAGGCACTCGGCGGGGGGGATGAGCAGTTCTTC.